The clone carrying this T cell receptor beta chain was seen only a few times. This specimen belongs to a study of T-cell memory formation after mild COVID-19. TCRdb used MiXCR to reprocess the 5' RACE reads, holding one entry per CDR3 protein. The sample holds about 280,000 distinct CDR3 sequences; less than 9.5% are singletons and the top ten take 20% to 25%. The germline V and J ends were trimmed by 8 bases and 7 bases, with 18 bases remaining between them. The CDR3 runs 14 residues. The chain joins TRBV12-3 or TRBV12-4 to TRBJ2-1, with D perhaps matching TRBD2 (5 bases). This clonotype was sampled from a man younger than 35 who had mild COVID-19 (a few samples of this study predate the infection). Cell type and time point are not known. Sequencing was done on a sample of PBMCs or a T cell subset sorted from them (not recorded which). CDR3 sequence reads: CASGLLEGRNEQFF. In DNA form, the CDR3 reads TGTGCCAGCGGACTTCTCGAGGGAAGGAATGAGCAGTTCTTC.